The clone carrying this T cell receptor beta chain came up many times. Its antigen is still unknown. This specimen belongs to a study of T cells in Graves' hyperthyroidism and ophthalmopathy. Points from the study as a whole: In the analysis, a 13 V-J model separated ophthalmopathy from stable hyperthyroidism.

From RNA transcripts, TCR beta CDR3 regions were amplified. The TCR CDR3 first-round RT-PCR relied on the HTBI primer set. TCRdb analysed the multiplex PCR reads with MiXCR anew, one entry per CDR3 protein. Of approximately 490,000 distinct CDR3 sequences listed, 22% are singletons. Patients affected by ophthalmopathy presented a Clinical Activity Score of at least 3, a NOSPECS grade of at least 4, and disease duration below 3 months. V lost 6 bases and J lost 0, with 11 bases in between. This CDR3 has 14 amino acids. The V gene is TRBV12-3 or TRBV12-4, the J gene TRBJ1-1; D remains unclear. The TCR originated in a woman in her seventies with Graves' ophthalmopathy. The sequencing sample was made of blood. This chain's CDR3 is CASRLRDLNTEAFF. The CDR3 DNA is TGTGCCAGCAGGCTTCGTGATTTGAACACTGAAGCTTTCTTT.